This T cell receptor (beta chain) originates from a study of monozygotic twins with inflammatory bowel disease (dated by TCRdb to the late 2010s). Concerning the study at large: In total, 28 monozygotic twin pairs made up the full study: 19 Danish pairs, all IBD-discordant, plus nine German pairs, of which four were IBD-concordant and five were IBD-discordant. Each individual had, on average, about 151 000 unique TCRalpha sequences and 181 000 unique TCRbeta sequences available for analysis. Disease-associated traits were sought mainly through comparisons between IBD patients and their genetically identical healthy co-twins within discordant pairs.

From each donor, a roughly 2.5 ml peripheral blood sample was collected into PAXgene tubes and stored at -80 degrees C. Without any T cell sorting, total RNA was extracted from whole blood using the PAXgene blood miRNA kit on an automated QIAcube. Deep TCRalpha and TCRbeta repertoire profiling with unique molecular barcoding was performed on peripheral blood of monozygotic twin pairs concordant or discordant for inflammatory bowel disease. Smoking habits were recorded for all twin pairs, and each individual was classified as a current, former or never smoker. CDR3 length: 16 amino acids, cysteine to phenylalanine. Only the protein is available. CDR1 and CDR2 (SGHNT, YYREEE) derive from the germline V gene (reference sequence). The paper's findings and limits, for the study overall: Background noise and inter-individual variability may have been introduced into the repertoires by the differing immunosuppressive treatments among patients. Compared with healthy twins, IBD patients shared fewer clonotypes with other individuals, and the difference was most pronounced in patients with signs of disease activity. A decrease in TCRbeta repertoire diversity, as measured by inverse Simpson index, was observed in IBD patients compared with their healthy co-twins. No single strong signal or clonotype linked to IBD turned up in the results, so the idea that one exists was not supported. No difference in repertoire similarity was observed between concordant and discordant twins, possibly owing to limited statistical power. Distinction between different T cell subtypes could not be achieved in the analysis.

Details on this clonotype: Its target antigen remains unknown.

Library method: 5' RACE. For each TCR library, 3,000 to 4,000 ng of total RNA was used. For each sample, cDNA synthesis with SMARTScribe reverse transcriptase was split into eight separate reactions. Unique molecular identifiers containing a 6-nucleotide sample barcode were introduced through template switching during cDNA synthesis. Amplification of TCRalpha and TCRbeta cDNA involved two nested PCRs of around 16 and 10 cycles, and each PCR was followed by bead purification. Before amplification, the cDNA was both treated with uracil DNA-glycosylase and purified with the QIAquick PCR purification kit. The second PCR added Illumina TruSeq-compatible adapters along with sample-specific barcodes. Library quality and concentration were assessed using TapeStation and Qubit, and roughly 5 ng of each library was pooled. Pooled libraries were sequenced on an Illumina HiSeq2500 single-index Rapid Run with 2 x 100 bp reads and custom sequencing primers. From the authors' description of their analysis: UMI-based consensus assembly with MiGEC version 1.2.6 was used to correct PCR and sequencing errors. MiXCR version 2.1.1 handled V(D)J alignment, clonotype assembly and CDR3 extraction. Gene usage, clonotype sharing and MAIT/NKT TCR abundance were normalised by analysing the top 1000, 10 000 and 20 000 clonotypes per sample. After downsampling to 27 000 UMIs, diversity was calculated as the inverse Simpson index using the vegan R package. Paired Mann-Whitney U tests were applied to discordant twin pairs, and Benjamini-Hochberg correction was used for multiple testing. TCRdb reprocessed the reads, and each CDR3 protein sequence is entered once, without DNA. In this record, the V and J calls reflect TCRdb's handling and not the investigators' own analysis. Per the sample table, the count is some 440,000 distinct CDR3 sequences. About 2.6% of the sample is in the top ten clones.

Input material: blood. The V and J genes are TRBV5-4 and TRBJ2-1; the D call from TCRdb, TRBD1, cannot be confirmed without DNA. The sequence derives from a human donor with ulcerative colitis or Crohn's disease, or a healthy co-twin of an affected twin (not recorded which). The CDR3: CASSSFSGDYYNEQFF.